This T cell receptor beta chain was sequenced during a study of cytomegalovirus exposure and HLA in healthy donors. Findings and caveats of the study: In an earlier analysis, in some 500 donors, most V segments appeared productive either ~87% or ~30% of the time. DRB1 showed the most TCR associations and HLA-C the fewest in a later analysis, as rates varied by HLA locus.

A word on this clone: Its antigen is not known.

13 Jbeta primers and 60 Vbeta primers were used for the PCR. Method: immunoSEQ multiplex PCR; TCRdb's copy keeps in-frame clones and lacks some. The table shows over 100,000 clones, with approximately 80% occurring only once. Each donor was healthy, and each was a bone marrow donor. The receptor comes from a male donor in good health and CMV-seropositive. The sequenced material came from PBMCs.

CDR3 DNA: TGTGCCAGCAGTTACTCTAACTACGAGCAGTACTTC. This gives the protein CASSYSNYEQYF. V and J are TRBV6-6 and TRBJ2-7, with no clear D. The ends were cut back, 0 bases at V and 3 bases at J, with 3 bases in the middle. Germline CDR1 MNHNY, CDR2 SVGAGI (reference sequence). The CDR3 runs 12 residues.